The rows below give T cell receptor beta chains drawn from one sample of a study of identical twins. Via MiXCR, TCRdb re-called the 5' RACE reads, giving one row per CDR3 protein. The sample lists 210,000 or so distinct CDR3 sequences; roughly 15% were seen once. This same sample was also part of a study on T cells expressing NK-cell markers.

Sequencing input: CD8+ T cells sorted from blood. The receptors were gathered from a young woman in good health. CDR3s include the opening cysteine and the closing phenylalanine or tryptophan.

CDR3: CASSPGQGWEQYF; V: TRBV27
CDR3: CASSLSSGVNNQPQHF; V: TRBV27
CDR3: CASSLTGGGNSPLHF; V: TRBV12-3/TRBV12-4
CDR3: CASSSEAGQGAYEQYF; V: TRBV7-2
CDR3: CASLLTLAGRVTGELFF; V: TRBV7-9
CDR3: CASKRGGGNQPQHF; V: TRBV7-2
CDR3: CASRASGGAGNEQFF; V: TRBV7-9
CDR3: CASSEVGSNTEAFF; V: TRBV2
CDR3: CASTSGYGGEQYF; V: TRBV7-9
CDR3: CSARVVAPSGPSYEQYF; V: TRBV20-1
CDR3: CASSLGVGVGTYNEQFF; V: TRBV11-2
CDR3: CASSPRGEGQGRNEQYF; V: TRBV9
CDR3: CASSATVTNTEAFF; V: TRBV7-6
CDR3: CASSLLREQFF; V: TRBV13
CDR3: CASSLESGPYNEQFF; V: TRBV7-7
CDR3: CSARDPVSGGGVYDIQYF; V: TRBV20-1
CDR3: CATSLTGLSNQPQHF; V: TRBV15
CDR3: CASSVDWGLAGSEQFF; V: TRBV9
CDR3: CASSGSQRGGRFFF; V: TRBV11-2
CDR3: CASSQGPSYGYTF; V: TRBV3-1
CDR3: CASSQGGLAGIDTQYF; V: TRBV4-2
CDR3: CASSQDPRQRGDNEQFF; V: TRBV14
CDR3: CASSEGGGFSGANVLTF; V: TRBV5-1
CDR3: CASSLDPTARYSGANVLTF; V: TRBV11-1
CDR3: CAPWDRETQYF; V: TRBV5-1
CDR3: CASSVDGTSSYEQYF; V: TRBV5-6
CDR3: CACSLYTDTQYF; V: TRBV7-8
CDR3: CASSWTGFTGELFF; V: TRBV12-3/TRBV12-4
CDR3: CASNLGQDTYEQYF; V: TRBV13
CDR3: CASNHRGPTDTQYF; V: TRBV7-9
CDR3: CASSVLLGDTQYF; V: TRBV12-3/TRBV12-4
CDR3: CASSLSLEHTDTQYF; V: TRBV28
CDR3: CASSGARGIYNEQFF; V: TRBV9
CDR3: CASSLATGGSEKYF; V: TRBV5-1